This T cell receptor (beta chain) was recovered during a study of patients and donors after allogeneic stem cell transplantation. This clonotype showed up just a few times. TCRdb fed the RT-PCR reads into MiXCR, producing one record per CDR3 protein. The top ten clones hold under 14% of a sample with approximately 200,000 distinct CDR3 sequences, roughly 14% of them seen once. The source of this sequence is a human donor who was either an allogeneic HSCT recipient or a stem cell or donor lymphocyte infusion donor (not recorded which). It is not recorded whose cells these are; they may come from a transplant donor. Sequenced material: blood, either unsorted or a sorted T cell fraction (not recorded which).

CDR3 sequence (DNA): TGTGCCAGCAGTCAACAGGGGGGCGCTGAAGCTTTCTTT. This translates into CASSQQGGAEAFF. The V gene is TRBV12-3 or TRBV12-4, the J gene TRBJ1-1; TRBD1 aligns across 8 bases. The trim removed 5 bases at V and 6 bases at J, leaving 5 bases unmatched. This CDR3 has 13 residues.